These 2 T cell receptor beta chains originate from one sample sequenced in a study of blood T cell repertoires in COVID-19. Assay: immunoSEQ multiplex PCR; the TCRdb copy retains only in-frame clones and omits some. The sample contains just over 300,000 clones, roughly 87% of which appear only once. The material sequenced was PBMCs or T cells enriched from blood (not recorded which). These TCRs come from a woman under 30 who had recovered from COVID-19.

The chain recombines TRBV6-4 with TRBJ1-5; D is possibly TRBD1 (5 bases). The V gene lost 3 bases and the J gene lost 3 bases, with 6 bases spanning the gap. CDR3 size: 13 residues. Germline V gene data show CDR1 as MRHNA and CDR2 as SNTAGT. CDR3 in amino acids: CASSEQANQPQHF. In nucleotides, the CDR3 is TGTGCCAGCAGTGAACAGGCCAATCAGCCCCAGCATTTT.

The CDR3 reads CASSLNINTGELFF. DNA for the CDR3: TGTGCCAGCAGCTTAAACATAAACACCGGGGAGCTGTTTTTT. The chain couples TRBV2 to TRBJ2-2; no firm D call. The V end lost 6 bases, the J end lost 2 bases, and 10 bases lay between the germline ends. The CDR3 spans 14 residues. The germline CDR1 and CDR2 sequences are SNHLY and FYNNEI.